In this sample, the clone carrying this T cell receptor (beta chain) turned up a few times. No antigen is known for it. This sample was included in a study of post-analysis software for immune sequencing data. Overall study context: The study covered relapsing-remitting, secondary progressive and progressive-relapsing courses of multiple sclerosis.

Unique-molecular-identifier-tagged TCR beta cDNA libraries were used. Starting from about 0.94 to 9.7 million T cells, the study yielded hundreds of thousands of cDNA molecules. TCRdb independently ran MiXCR on the PCR reads; one entry per CDR3 protein. The top ten hold around an eighth of the sample, which has over 300,000 distinct CDR3 sequences, roughly 38% seen once. This CDR3 has 15 amino acids. The V and J ends lost 1 base and 7 bases respectively, with 14 bases between them. Germline CDR1 SGHTA, CDR2 FQGTGA. Findings and limits, study-wide: There was significantly lower normalized Chao1 diversity in multiple sclerosis patients than in controls. Roughly five TRBV segments occurring more often in patients than controls included TRBV5-6, TRBV5-1 and TRBV20-1.

The clonotype originates from a girl aged 10-17 years with multiple sclerosis. The chain has TRBV7-3 and TRBJ2-1, with D maybe TRBD2 (7 bases). Specimen: blood. The chain's CDR3 is CASSLNSGGRNEQFF. The CDR3 nucleotides are TGTGCCAGCAGCTTAAATTCCGGGGGGCGGAATGAGCAGTTCTTC. Together with reference TRBV7-3 and TRBJ2-1, the CDR3 gives the full variable domain: GAGVSQTPSNKVTEKGKYVELRCDPISGHTALYWYRQSLGQGPEFLIYFQGTGAADDSGLPNDRFFAVRPEGSVSTLKIQRTERGDSAVYLCASSLNSGGRNEQFFGPGTRLTVL.